The 32 T cell receptor beta chains in this list originate from one sample, sequenced in a study of blood T cells in healthy people across ages. A second PCR of about 6 to 11 cycles used a sample-barcoded 5' primer and a J-beta primer mix. TCRdb re-called the 5' RACE reads through MiXCR, storing one row per CDR3 protein. This sample carries about 720,000 distinct CDR3 sequences, roughly 20% of them seen once, and the ten largest clones take roughly a fifth. The source material was blood. These receptors were collected from a man between 65 and 79 years old in good health.

This clonotype was observed a few times. In DNA, the CDR3 is TGTGCCAGTAGTATAGCGAGGAGCTCCTACAATGAGCAGTTCTTC. As protein: CASSIARSSYNEQFF. The chain recombines TRBV19 with TRBJ2-1; D remains ambiguous. The germline V gene has CDR1 LNHDA and CDR2 SQIVND (reference sequence). Trimming removed 1 base at V and 0 bases at J, with 7 bases between. The CDR3 covers 15 residues.

The table lists this clonotype with a few counts. The chain is built from TRBV10-2 and TRBJ1-1; the match to TRBD1 covers 7 bases. This CDR3 comprises 15 residues. J was trimmed by 0 bases and V by 4 bases; bases with no gene match: 5. Germline-derived CDR1 and CDR2 are WSHSY and SAAADI. CDR3 residues: CASSVAGGMNTEAFF. The CDR3 nucleotides are TGCGCCAGCAGTGTGGCAGGGGGGATGAACACTGAAGCTTTCTTT.

The rearrangement joins TRBV12-3 or TRBV12-4 to TRBJ2-5; TRBD1 or TRBD2 may be the D gene (5 bases each). There are 14 residues in the CDR3. The germline V and J ends were trimmed by 4 bases and 5 bases, with 14 bases remaining between them. Here the CDR3 reads CASSWGTRTETQYF. CDR3 bases: TGTGCCAGCAGTTGGGGCACTAGGACGGAGACCCAGTACTTC.

The chain uses TRBV20-1 and TRBJ2-1, with 10 bases lining up with TRBD2. The germline V gene encodes CDR1 DFQATT and CDR2 SNEGSKA (reference sequence). This CDR3 has 14 amino acids. The J segment lost 2 bases and the V segment lost 6 bases, leaving 4 bases of the junction unmatched. Here the CDR3 DNA reads TGCAGTGCACGGACTAGCGGTGCCTACAATGAGCAGTTCTTC. It codes for CSARTSGAYNEQFF.

This clonotype was detected a few times. V usage is TRBV7-2 and J usage is TRBJ1-6; D is perhaps TRBD1 (5 bases). CDR1 is SGHTA and CDR2 is FQGNSA in the germline V gene. Trimming removed 1 base at V and 9 bases at J, with 16 bases between. The CDR3 consists of 16 residues. The CDR3 nucleotides read TGTGCCAGCAGCTTAGTAGCGCAGATTGGGGGTTCACCCCTCCACTTT. It encodes CASSLVAQIGGSPLHF.

This clonotype was seen only a few times. The rearrangement uses TRBV20-1 and TRBJ2-1; weak D call: TRBD2 (6 bases). The CDR3 spans 16 residues. Deletions cut 1 base from V and 2 bases from J, with 15 bases between. Germline V gives CDR1 DFQATT, CDR2 SNEGSKA (reference sequence). The CDR3 loop is CSARAPVAEAYNEQFF. CDR3 coding DNA: TGCAGTGCTAGAGCCCCTGTAGCGGAGGCCTACAATGAGCAGTTCTTC.

The chain employs TRBV7-9 and TRBJ1-1; D is ambiguous. V shed 3 bases and J shed 0 bases, with 11 bases lying between them. The CDR3 loop spans 15 amino acids. Germline-derived CDR1 and CDR2 are SEHNR and FQNEAQ (reference sequence). The CDR3, as DNA: TGTGCCAGCAGCTTTGGGAACATCATGAACACTGAAGCTTTCTTT. This gives the protein CASSFGNIMNTEAFF.

The chain carries TRBV4-3 and TRBJ2-1; TRBD2 matches at 8 bases. The V gene end was trimmed by 4 bases and the J gene end by 10 bases; junction bases not matched to a gene: 6. Germline V gives CDR1 LGHNA, CDR2 YSLEER. The CDR3 spans 13 residues. Written as DNA, the CDR3 is TGCGCCAGCAGCCGCGGCGGGAGGAAGGAGCAGTTCTTC. This translates into CASSRGGRKEQFF.

The chain combines TRBV7-8 with TRBJ1-4; D not certain. V was cut by 2 bases and J by 5 bases, with 9 bases left in between. Germline lookup yields CDR1 SGHVS and CDR2 FQNEAQ. CDR3 size: 14 residues. The CDR3: CASSLYGTNEKLFF. CDR3 DNA: TGTGCCAGCAGCTTATACGGAACGAATGAAAAACTGTTTTTT.

Points on this clonotype: A much larger clone is a single base away; this may be a read error. The V gene is TRBV9, the J gene TRBJ2-1; possibly TRBD2 for D (6 bases). The CDR3 covers 15 residues. Germline V gene lookup returns CDR1 SGDLS and CDR2 YYNGEE. The CDR3 sequence is CTSTLKPGAGNEQFF. The CDR3 nucleotides read TGTACCAGCACCTTAAAACCGGGCGCGGGAAATGAGCAGTTCTTC.

The genes are TRBV20-1 and TRBJ2-3; 9 nucleotides align to TRBD2. The CDR3 runs to 14 residues. J was trimmed by 4 bases and V by 3 bases; bases with no gene match: 5. CDR1 is DFQATT and CDR2 is SNEGSKA in the germline V gene (reference sequence). The CDR3 spells CSARRGGQPDTQYF. The CDR3 DNA follows: TGCAGTGCTAGGCGGGGGGGCCAACCAGATACGCAGTATTTT.

V and J are TRBV20-1 and TRBJ1-2; D unclear. The V gene lost 3 bases and the J gene lost 3 bases, with 20 bases spanning the gap. This CDR3 contains 16 residues. Germline values: CDR1 DFQATT, CDR2 SNEGSKA (reference sequence). The CDR3 DNA is TGCAGTGCTAGCCGCCCCGGTATCTTGGTTGACTATGGCTACACCTTC. Its protein is CSASRPGILVDYGYTF.

Note on this clonotype: The junction departs from germline at one end; a sequencing error may be responsible. The chain has TRBV4-1 and TRBJ2-5; D is undetermined. The last part of the DNA fits TRBJ2-7 better; the J call may be wrong. The germline gives CDR1 MGHRA, CDR2 YSYEKL. The CDR3 extends over 15 amino acids. CDR3 sequence (DNA): TGCACCAGCAGCCAAGATCAGTGGGCAGCCTACGAGCAGTACTTC. Protein product: CTSSQDQWAAYEQYF.

This clonotype was counted between two and nine times. The chain recombines TRBV10-3 with TRBJ2-1; the match to TRBD2 covers 8 bases. The CDR3 sequence is 15 residues long. V lost 4 bases and J lost 9; bases outside the gene matches: 11. Germline-derived CDR1 and CDR2 are ENHRY and SYGVKD. CDR3 residues: CAISGSGTRPSEQFF. The CDR3 nucleotides are TGTGCCATCAGTGGTAGCGGGACACGCCCGAGTGAGCAGTTCTTC.

This clonotype was observed a handful of times. The chain is built from TRBV20-1 and TRBJ2-3; D remains ambiguous. This CDR3 spans 13 amino acids. The germline V gene encodes CDR1 DFQATT and CDR2 SNEGSKA (reference sequence). Trimming removed 3 bases at V and 4 bases at J, with 11 bases between. The CDR3 coding sequence is TGCAGTGCTAGCCCCCGGTCGTCAGATACGCAGTATTTT. Amino acids: CSASPRSSDTQYF.

Concerning this clonotype itself: Lacking the conserved final phenylalanine or tryptophan, this CDR3 likely reflects a read error. The chain couples TRBV29-1 to TRBJ2-7, with a tentative D call TRBD1 (7 bases). This CDR3 has 13 amino acids. Germline loops: CDR1 SQVTM, CDR2 ANQGSEA. Trimming left V 7 bases short and J 3 bases short, with 16 bases between. The CDR3: CSARGGGYYEQYY. The CDR3 DNA follows: TGCAGCGCTCGCGGAGGGGGCTACTACGAGCAGTACTAC.

The rearrangement uses TRBV27 and TRBJ2-7; TRBD1 matches 11 bases. V dropped 0 bases and J dropped 10; count of bases not matched to a gene: 5. The CDR3 covers 14 residues. Germline CDR1 reads MNHEY; CDR2 reads SMNVEV (reference sequence). The CDR3 bases are TGTGCCAGCAGTTTATCCTGGACAGGGGGCGAACAGTACTTC. Translation: CASSLSWTGGEQYF.

This clonotype was counted only a few times. This chain links TRBV20-1 with TRBJ2-1; TRBD2 agrees at 8 bases. With V trimmed by 3 bases and J by 9 bases, 10 bases remained unmatched. The V gene's germline CDR1 is DFQATT and CDR2 SNEGSKA (reference sequence). The CDR3 loop spans 14 amino acids. The DNA of the CDR3 is TGCAGTGCTAGGGTTAGGGCCAGCGGGGGTGAGCAGTTCTTC. As protein: CSARVRASGGEQFF.

The rearrangement links TRBV10-3 to TRBJ2-1, with 10 nucleotides matching TRBD2. The germline gives CDR1 ENHRY, CDR2 SYGVKD. J gave up 0 bases and V 6 bases, and 5 bases lay outside the gene matches. The CDR3 contains 16 residues. CDR3 DNA: TGTGCCATCAGGGATGCTAGCGGGAGCTCCTACAATGAGCAGTTCTTC. As protein: CAIRDASGSSYNEQFF.

The chain employs TRBV6-5 and TRBJ2-5, with TRBD2 matching over 13 bases. V lost 6 bases and J lost 5; bases outside the gene matches: 9. CDR1 and CDR2 (germline): MNHEY, SVGAGI. The CDR3 is made up of 16 amino acids. The CDR3 DNA sequence: TGTGCCAGCAGCTCTAGGACTAGCGGGAGCGTGGAGACCCAGTACTTC. The encoded protein is CASSSRTSGSVETQYF.

V usage is TRBV14 and J usage is TRBJ2-3; D not resolved. Trimming left V 3 bases short and J 7 bases short, with 8 bases between. This CDR3 comprises 12 residues. Germline V gene lookup returns CDR1 SGHDN and CDR2 FVKESK. CDR3 protein: CASSQNPYTQYF. DNA for the CDR3: TGTGCCAGCAGCCAGAACCCTTATACGCAGTATTTT.

The rearrangement joins TRBV2 to TRBJ2-2, with D possibly matching TRBD2 (5 bases). CDR1 is SNHLY and CDR2 is FYNNEI in the germline V gene. The CDR3 runs 14 residues. V lost 11 bases, J lost 5 bases, and 18 bases lay in between. CDR3 residues: CASHAGERTGELFF. Written as DNA, the CDR3 is TGTGCCTCACACGCCGGGGAACGAACCGGGGAGCTGTTTTTT.

The chain combines TRBV20-1 with TRBJ2-4, with 10 bases identical to TRBD2. The ends lost 2 bases at V and 5 bases at J; junction bases unmatched: 3. CDR1 is DFQATT, CDR2 SNEGSKA, per germline (reference sequence). The CDR3 loop spans 14 amino acids. This CDR3 reads CSARMTSGQNIQYF. The CDR3 DNA reads as TGCAGTGCTAGAATGACTAGCGGGCAAAACATTCAGTACTTC.

The chain uses TRBV24-1 and TRBJ2-1; no clear D. V gave up 4 bases and J gave up 8 bases, with 8 bases separating them. Germline V CDR1 and CDR2: KGHDR, SFDVKD. This CDR3 contains 12 residues. DNA of the CDR3: TGTGCCACCAGTGACGTGGGTTATGAGCAGTTCTTC. As protein: CATSDVGYEQFF.

The chain recombines TRBV3-1 with TRBJ1-2, with D unresolved. Looked up from germline, CDR1 is LGHDT and CDR2 is YNNKEL (reference sequence). The ends were cut back, 1 base at V and 8 bases at J, with 14 bases in the middle. CDR3 length equals 14 residues. The CDR3: CASSQGVGGEGYTF. The CDR3 nucleotides are TGTGCCAGCAGCCAAGGGGTTGGCGGCGAAGGCTACACCTTC.

J is TRBJ2-2 and V is TRBV10-3; tentatively, D is TRBD1 or TRBD2 (5 bases each). The CDR3 has 15 amino acids. Germline lookup yields CDR1 ENHRY and CDR2 SYGVKD. Between the trimmed V and J ends, which lost 6 bases and 4 bases, there was a span of 15 bases. This CDR3 reads CAIRGPDSGTGELFF. In DNA, the CDR3 is TGTGCCATCAGGGGACCAGACTCCGGCACCGGGGAGCTGTTTTTT.

The chain recombines TRBV7-6 with TRBJ2-7; D might be TRBD1 (5 bases). Per the germline V gene, CDR1 is SGHVS and CDR2 is FNYEAQ. This CDR3 comprises 14 residues. Trimming left V 0 bases short and J 3 bases short, with 9 bases between. CDR3 nucleotide sequence: TGTGCCAGCAGCTTAGCTGGCAGGGTCTACGAGCAGTACTTC. Amino acid sequence: CASSLAGRVYEQYF.

Ten or more counts support this clonotype. The chain is built from TRBV5-1 and TRBJ2-5; no clear D gene. The germline V gene encodes CDR1 SGHRS and CDR2 YFSETQ. This CDR3 is built from 14 residues. V was trimmed by 0 bases and J by 1 base, leaving 7 bases between them. CDR3: CASSLGAAQETQYF. In DNA, the CDR3 is TGCGCCAGCAGCTTGGGGGCAGCCCAAGAGACCCAGTACTTC.

This clonotype was counted only a few times. The chain is built from TRBV19 and TRBJ1-4; D perhaps matches TRBD1 (6 bases). CDR1 LNHDA and CDR2 SQIVND come from the germline V gene (reference sequence). V gave up 3 bases and J gave up 7 bases, with 15 bases separating them. The CDR3 length is 15 residues. CDR3 protein: CASSIIQGWGEKLFF. The CDR3 DNA follows: TGTGCCAGTAGTATCATACAGGGTTGGGGTGAAAAACTGTTTTTT. Supplemented by reference TRBV19 and TRBJ1-4, the full variable domain reads DGGITQSPKYLFRKEGQNVTLSCEQNLNHDAMYWYRQDPGQGLRLIYYSQIVNDFQKGDIAEGYSVSREKKESFPLTVTSAQKNPTAFYLCASSIIQGWGEKLFFGSGTQLSVL.

In this sample, this clonotype turned up a few times. J is TRBJ1-2 and V is TRBV7-9, with D hard to call. Germline V gives CDR1 SEHNR, CDR2 FQNEAQ (reference sequence). The CDR3 is 13 residues long. Trimming removed 5 bases from V and 1 base from J, with 8 bases in between. DNA for the CDR3: TGTGCCAGCAGCCCTAGGGTTAACTATGGCTACACCTTC. It encodes CASSPRVNYGYTF.

The chain recombines TRBV4-3 with TRBJ1-4, with 9 bases identical to TRBD1. This CDR3 spans 16 amino acids. Germline V gene lookup returns CDR1 LGHNA and CDR2 YSLEER. The V and J ends lost 4 bases and 7 bases, in that order; junction bases with no gene match: 10. Here the CDR3 DNA reads TGCGCCAGCAGCCCGCTGACCGGGACAGGGTCTGAAAAACTGTTTTTT. It specifies CASSPLTGTGSEKLFF.

This clonotype was detected only a few times. This chain uses TRBV11-2 with TRBJ2-1; D might be TRBD1 (5 bases). Trimming took 6 bases from V and 7 from J, leaving 16 bases between them. This CDR3 is 14 amino acids long. The germline V gene encodes CDR1 SGHAT and CDR2 FQNNGV. In DNA form, the CDR3 reads TGTGCCAGCAGTAATTGGGCAGGGCTAAATGAGCAGTTCTTC. This sequence encodes CASSNWAGLNEQFF.